This T cell receptor (beta chain) was observed in a study of T cell repertoires in cytomegalovirus infection. TCRdb re-called the reads with MiXCR, one entry per CDR3 protein. The data show about 920,000 distinct CDR3 sequences, with roughly 30% seen just once and 13% held by the top ten. Germline V gene lookup returns CDR1 SGDLS and CDR2 YYNGEE. V was shortened by 3 bases and J by 4 bases, with 17 bases between the two germline ends. This CDR3 spans 16 amino acids. Of note for this clonotype: Its specificity is not known.

The chain is built from TRBV9 and TRBJ2-4; the D gene is possibly TRBD1 (6 bases). This material consisted of cultured CD8+ T cells from PBMCs, taken from culture after CMV antigen stimulation. The clonotype was recovered from a human donor in good health (CMV status not recorded). Some clones in this sample may be carry-over from other donors' samples. The CDR3 loop is CASSGRDTGPKNIQYF. In DNA, the CDR3 is TGTGCCAGCAGCGGTCGGGACACCGGCCCTAAAAACATTCAGTACTTC.